This TCR beta chain stems from a study of immune cell composition in non-small cell lung cancer. Findings and caveats of the study: Top 10 clone scores and clonality were higher in squamous than adenocarcinoma.

The protocol was immunoSEQ multiplex PCR, while the TCRdb copy is restricted to in-frame clones and leaves out a portion. The profile shows 2,100 or so clones, 72% of them singletons. The CDR3 spans 13 residues. Germline V gene lookup returns CDR1 SGHNT and CDR2 YYREEE (reference sequence). The V and J ends lost 5 bases and 1 base respectively, with 9 bases between them. This clone was counted a single time. Its cognate antigen is unknown. The source of this sequence is a human donor with non-small cell lung cancer. The chain couples TRBV5-4 to TRBJ2-5; D is uncertain. Material for sequencing was lung tumor tissue. In DNA, the CDR3 is TGTGCCAGCAGTCCGGAGCCCCAAGAGACCCAGTACTTC. Translated: CASSPEPQETQYF.